The 32 T cell receptor beta chains presented below share a single source sample, sequenced in a study of shared clonotypes between healthy human individuals. Here immunoSEQ multiplex PCR was the method, and the copy in TCRdb shows in-frame clones only, minus some. The sample includes roughly 2.1 million clones, about 93% of them seen just once. CD45RO-negative, CCR7-positively selected cells formed the naive CD8 fraction, excluding terminally differentiated effector memory CD45RA+ cells. The sample comprised naive CD8+ T cells from PBMCs. These receptors came from a young man in good health. Some clones in this sample may be carry-over from other donors' samples.

The V gene is TRBV29-1, the J gene TRBJ1-1; maybe TRBD1 (6 bases). The V gene's germline CDR1 is SQVTM and CDR2 ANQGSEA. Trimming pared 7 bases from V and 4 bases from J, leaving 13 bases between. This CDR3 is 12 amino acids long. CDR3 loop: CSGGALGTEAFF. The DNA for the CDR3 is TGCAGCGGGGGGGCCTTGGGCACTGAAGCTTTCTTT.

The chain joins TRBV7-9 to TRBJ1-6; a weak D match, TRBD1 (6 bases). Trimming pared 4 bases from V and 7 bases from J, leaving 14 bases between. CDR3 length: 15 amino acids. Germline V lookup: CDR1 SEHNR, CDR2 FQNEAQ (reference sequence). Written as DNA, the CDR3 is TGTGCCAGCAGCTCTGGGGGCCCGTTAAATTCACCCCTCCACTTT. Its translation: CASSSGGPLNSPLHF. Drawing the rest from reference TRBV7-9 and TRBJ1-6, the complete variable domain is DTGVSQNPRHKITKRGQNVTFRCDPISEHNRLYWYRQTLGQGPEFLTYFQNEAQLEKSRLLSDRFSAERPKGSFSTLEIQRTEQGDSAMYLCASSSGGPLNSPLHFGNGTRLTVT.

This chain links TRBV6-1 with TRBJ2-7, with 14 bases that match TRBD2. This CDR3 region has 15 residues. J lost 9 bases, V lost 4 bases, and 8 bases had no gene match. Germline assignment: CDR1 MNHNS and CDR2 SASEGT. CDR3 amino acids: CASSVPGLAGAGQYF. The CDR3 DNA is TGTGCCAGCAGTGTTCCGGGACTAGCGGGAGCGGGGCAGTACTTC.

In regard to this clone: Given a much more abundant clone one base away, this may be a read error. Other nucleotide sequences in the sample specify the same CDR3. The chain links TRBV9 to TRBJ1-1; D might be TRBD1 (5 bases). This CDR3 contains 13 residues. V lost 0 bases, J lost 4 bases, and 7 bases lay in between. The germline gives CDR1 SGDLS, CDR2 YYNGEE. This CDR3 reads CASSVAGITEAFF. The DNA for the CDR3 is TGTGCCAGCAGCGTAGCAGGGATCACTGAAGCTTTCTTT.

The V and J genes are TRBV7-9 and TRBJ1-2; TRBD1 matches at 8 bases. CDR1 is SEHNR and CDR2 is FQNEAQ in the germline V gene (reference sequence). The length of the CDR3 is 16 residues. V trimming: 5 bases; J trimming: 5 bases; junction bases outside the gene matches: 13. CDR3 loop: CASSRIQGGALYGYTF. Written as DNA, the CDR3 is TGTGCCAGCAGCCGTATACAGGGGGGCGCGCTGTATGGCTACACCTTC.

Concerning this clone: This sample includes further DNA sequences coding for the same CDR3. V is TRBV6-6 and J is TRBJ2-2; the D call may be TRBD1 or TRBD2 (6 bases each). The CDR3 is 14 residues long. V lost 2 bases and J lost 3, with 7 bases in between. Germline assignment: CDR1 MNHNY and CDR2 SVGAGI (reference sequence). The CDR3 DNA reads TGTGCCAGCAGTTACAGGGGGGACACCGGGGAGCTGTTTTTT. This encodes CASSYRGDTGELFF.

This clone was detected once. The V gene is TRBV7-2, the J gene TRBJ1-5; D remains ambiguous. The CDR3 loop spans 14 amino acids. With 4 bases removed from V and 4 bases from J, the gap between germline ends came to 11 bases. Germline V lookup: CDR1 SGHTA, CDR2 FQGNSA. The CDR3 protein is CASSWGGLNQPQHF. The CDR3 DNA sequence: TGTGCCAGCAGCTGGGGAGGACTTAATCAGCCCCAGCATTTT.

This clone was observed a single time. The rearrangement joins TRBV27 to TRBJ2-1; a weak D match, TRBD1 (6 bases). CDR1 is MNHEY and CDR2 is SMNVEV in the germline V gene (reference sequence). V shed 5 bases and J shed 1 base, with 12 bases lying between them. The CDR3 is 15 amino acids. The CDR3 sequence is CASSPGAGSYNEQFF. CDR3 coding DNA: TGTGCCAGCAGTCCAGGGGCGGGTTCCTACAATGAGCAGTTCTTC.

V gene TRBV29-1 combines with J gene TRBJ2-3, with 7 bases lining up with TRBD2. After removal of 7 bases from V and 0 bases from J, the junction contained 4 bases not matched to a gene. The length of the CDR3 is 13 residues. The germline V gene encodes CDR1 SQVTM and CDR2 ANQGSEA. The CDR3 sequence is CSADSGSTDTQYF. The CDR3 region has the DNA TGCAGCGCCGATAGCGGGAGCACAGATACGCAGTATTTT.

This chain uses TRBV7-9 with TRBJ2-3; D is perhaps TRBD1 (5 bases). V lost 2 bases, J lost 4 bases, and 19 bases lay in between. Germline V lookup: CDR1 SEHNR, CDR2 FQNEAQ (reference sequence). The CDR3 is 17 amino acids. The CDR3 is CASSLSSAGKLADTQYF. The DNA of the CDR3 is TGTGCCAGCAGCTTATCATCCGCAGGGAAATTGGCAGATACGCAGTATTTT. The entire variable domain, with the rest obtained from reference TRBV7-9 and TRBJ2-3, is as follows: DTGVSQNPRHKITKRGQNVTFRCDPISEHNRLYWYRQTLGQGPEFLTYFQNEAQLEKSRLLSDRFSAERPKGSFSTLEIQRTEQGDSAMYLCASSLSSAGKLADTQYFGPGTRLTVL.

CDR3 loop: CASSLSGTGHTEAFF. The CDR3 DNA follows: TGTGCCAGCAGTTTATCGGGGACAGGACACACTGAAGCTTTCTTT. This chain uses TRBV27 with TRBJ1-1, with 8 bases identical to TRBD1. CDR1 is MNHEY and CDR2 is SMNVEV in the germline V gene (reference sequence). This CDR3 spans 15 amino acids. Losses at the gene ends were 0 bases for V and 3 bases for J; bases not matched to a gene: 3.

The table lists this clone with a count of one. The chain couples TRBV13 to TRBJ2-2; 9 bases match TRBD1. The germline CDR1 and CDR2 sequences are PRHDT and FYEKMQ (reference sequence). The length of the CDR3 is 15 residues. V shed 4 bases, J shed 4 bases, and the junction held 4 bases outside the gene matches. The CDR3 loop reads CASSSRDRVTGELFF. The CDR3 DNA reads as TGTGCCAGCAGCTCCCGGGACAGGGTCACCGGGGAGCTGTTTTTT.

The chain recombines TRBV28 with TRBJ1-2; D might be TRBD1 (5 bases). Germline V gene data show CDR1 as MDHEN and CDR2 as SYDVKM. The CDR3 consists of 15 residues. The V end lost 3 bases, the J end lost 4 bases, and 15 bases lay between the germline ends. The CDR3 DNA follows: TGTGCCAGCAGTTTTATAGAGGGGATCATCTATGGCTACACCTTC. Translated: CASSFIEGIIYGYTF.

The genes are TRBV7-2 and TRBJ2-1; TRBD2 agrees at 9 bases. The CDR3 runs 18 residues. The germline gives CDR1 SGHTA, CDR2 FQGNSA. V lost 1 base and J lost 6; bases outside the gene matches: 13. CDR3 coding DNA: TGTGCCAGCAGCTTAGTACGGGGCTTAGCGGGAGTGTTCAATGAGCAGTTCTTC. It translates to CASSLVRGLAGVFNEQFF. The full variable domain, its missing parts supplied by reference TRBV7-2 and TRBJ2-1, is GAGVSQSPSNKVTEKGKDVELRCDPISGHTALYWYRQSLGQGLEFLIYFQGNSAPDKSGLPSDRFSAERTGGSVSTLTIQRTQQEDSAVYLCASSLVRGLAGVFNEQFFGPGTRLTVL.

V is TRBV6-5 and J is TRBJ2-5, with 7 bases aligning to TRBD2. The V gene end was trimmed by 2 bases and the J gene end by 2 bases; junction bases not matched to a gene: 5. The CDR3 extends over 15 amino acids. The germline gives CDR1 MNHEY, CDR2 SVGAGI. CDR3: CASSYTVGGQETQYF. In DNA form, the CDR3 reads TGTGCCAGCAGTTACACCGTCGGGGGGCAAGAGACCCAGTACTTC.

The chain carries TRBV19 and TRBJ2-1; the D gene is possibly TRBD2 (6 bases). Germline V CDR1 and CDR2: LNHDA, SQIVND (reference sequence). Trimming stripped 6 bases from V and 4 bases from J, with 19 bases between. This CDR3 contains 16 residues. This CDR3 is CASSDTLGRGYNEQFF. CDR3 DNA: TGTGCCAGTAGCGACACCTTGGGGCGGGGTTACAATGAGCAGTTCTTC.

Comment on this clone: Other nucleotide sequences in the sample specify the same CDR3. The chain combines TRBV27 with TRBJ2-7; TRBD2 matches at 7 bases. Trimming took 5 bases from V and 4 from J; bases not matched to a gene: 5. The V gene's germline CDR1 is MNHEY and CDR2 SMNVEV (reference sequence). The CDR3 totals 13 residues. The CDR3 sequence is CASSPGGGYEQYF. The DNA for the CDR3 is TGTGCCAGCAGTCCTGGGGGGGGGTACGAGCAGTACTTC.

The chain joins TRBV7-8 to TRBJ2-2; a weak D match, TRBD1 (5 bases). There are 17 residues in the CDR3. CDR1 SGHVS and CDR2 FQNEAQ come from the germline V gene. Trimming shortened V by 2 bases and J by 1 base, and 14 bases separated the two germline ends. The CDR3 spells CASSLPFYDRNTGELFF. DNA of the CDR3: TGTGCCAGCAGCTTACCCTTCTACGACAGGAACACCGGGGAGCTGTTTTTT.

The table lists this clone with a few counts. The V and J genes are TRBV10-2 and TRBJ1-1, with 8 bases matching TRBD1. CDR3 length equals 14 residues. Trimming removed 6 bases from V and 4 bases from J; junction bases left unmatched: 7. Germline-derived CDR1 and CDR2 are WSHSY and SAAADI. In nucleotides, the CDR3 is TGCGCCAGCAGGGAAGACAGGGGTGGCACTGAAGCTTTCTTT. Encoded protein: CASREDRGGTEAFF.

This clone was recorded only once. The chain recombines TRBV9 with TRBJ2-7; 10 bases fit TRBD1. The junction had 8 bases not matched to a gene; V was cut back by 5 bases and J by 6 bases. Germline-derived CDR1 and CDR2 are SGDLS and YYNGEE. CDR3 length equals 14 residues. The CDR3: CASSGTGAAFEQYF. The CDR3 DNA follows: TGTGCCAGCAGTGGGACAGGGGCCGCTTTCGAGCAGTACTTC.

The chain recombines TRBV27 with TRBJ1-2, with 8 bases that match TRBD1. The junction had 13 bases not matched to a gene; V was cut back by 4 bases and J by 3 bases. Germline CDR1 and CDR2: MNHEY and SMNVEV (reference sequence). The CDR3 has 17 amino acids. CDR3 sequence (DNA): TGTGCCAGCAGTTCCCGGGACAGGCATCCGAGAGACTATGGCTACACCTTC. It encodes CASSSRDRHPRDYGYTF.

The V gene is TRBV5-6, the J gene TRBJ2-1; D unresolved. Germline CDR1 reads SGHDT; CDR2 reads YYEEEE. Trimming cost V 1 base and J 0 bases, with 17 bases left between them. The CDR3 has 18 amino acids. DNA of the CDR3: TGTGCCAGCAGCTTGAATGCGGTGCCGCTGAGCTCCTACAATGAGCAGTTCTTC. Translated: CASSLNAVPLSSYNEQFF.

CDR3 coding DNA: TGTGCCTCAACCCGGGCGGGAGGTGGGGGCGAGCAGTACTTC. Translating it yields CASTRAGGGGEQYF. This sequence joins TRBV9 and TRBJ2-7; 8 positions agree with TRBD2. The CDR3 has 14 amino acids. Looked up from germline, CDR1 is SGDLS and CDR2 is YYNGEE. Trimming took 10 bases from V and 6 from J; bases not matched to a gene: 15.

The V gene is TRBV5-1, the J gene TRBJ1-2, with 9 bases identical to TRBD1. The CDR3 contains 15 residues. V shed 4 bases, J shed 8 bases, and the junction held 12 bases outside the gene matches. Germline V gives CDR1 SGHRS, CDR2 YFSETQ. CDR3 sequence reads: CASSPDRGRGWGYTF. The CDR3 nucleotides read TGCGCCAGCAGCCCGGACAGGGGCCGGGGTTGGGGCTACACCTTC.

The CDR3 DNA is TGCGCCAGCAGCTTGGATGCGCGGGAGGGATGGAGTGAGCAGTTCTTC. Its protein is CASSLDAREGWSEQFF. The V gene is TRBV5-1, the J gene TRBJ2-1; 9 nucleotides align to TRBD2. V shed 0 bases, J shed 9 bases, and the junction held 10 bases outside the gene matches. From germline, CDR1 is SGHRS and CDR2 YFSETQ. This CDR3 has 16 residues.

The chain recombines TRBV13 with TRBJ2-1; possibly TRBD1 for D (5 bases). V was pared by 0 bases and J by 10 bases, with 19 bases between. The CDR3 loop spans 16 amino acids. Germline V gene lookup returns CDR1 PRHDT and CDR2 FYEKMQ (reference sequence). CDR3 sequence reads: CASSLGLGLEAGEQFF. The CDR3 DNA sequence: TGTGCCAGCAGCTTAGGTTTGGGGCTAGAAGCAGGGGAGCAGTTCTTC. The variable domain in full, completed from reference TRBV13 and TRBJ2-1, reads AAGVIQSPRHLIKEKRETATLKCYPIPRHDTVYWYQQGPGQDPQFLISFYEKMQSDKGSIPDRFSAQQFSDYHSELNMSSLELGDSALYFCASSLGLGLEAGEQFFGPGTRLTVL.

The chain is built from TRBV19 and TRBJ2-7; the D is unclear. The germline V gene has CDR1 LNHDA and CDR2 SQIVND (reference sequence). V lost 3 bases and J lost 0, with 9 bases in between. CDR3 size: 14 residues. The CDR3 bases are TGTGCCAGTAGTATGCTGAACACCTCCTACGAGCAGTACTTC. Its translation: CASSMLNTSYEQYF.

The chain joins TRBV7-3 to TRBJ2-1, with 8 bases matching TRBD1. V lost 3 bases to trimming and J lost 8 bases; unmatched junction nucleotides: 12. The CDR3 runs to 16 residues. From germline, CDR1 is SGHTA and CDR2 FQGTGA. The CDR3 sequence: CASSFLGQGGGDEQFF. The CDR3 DNA reads TGTGCCAGCAGCTTCCTAGGACAGGGTGGAGGGGATGAGCAGTTCTTC. Full variable domain (missing parts from reference TRBV7-3 and TRBJ2-1): GAGVSQTPSNKVTEKGKYVELRCDPISGHTALYWYRQSLGQGPEFLIYFQGTGAADDSGLPNDRFFAVRPEGSVSTLKIQRTERGDSAVYLCASSFLGQGGGDEQFFGPGTRLTVL.

V gene TRBV2 combines with J gene TRBJ1-1, with D unresolved. The CDR3 runs 14 residues. Germline V CDR1 and CDR2: SNHLY, FYNNEI. V lost 1 base, J lost 1 base, and 7 bases lay in between. The CDR3 spells CASSEGVANTEAFF. In DNA, the CDR3 is TGTGCCAGCAGTGAAGGGGTGGCGAACACTGAAGCTTTCTTT.

This clone has only a few counts. Additional DNA sequences in this sample encode the identical CDR3. The chain links TRBV19 to TRBJ1-1, with D maybe TRBD1 (6 bases). V gave up 5 bases and J gave up 4 bases, with 8 bases separating them. Germline loops: CDR1 LNHDA, CDR2 SQIVND (reference sequence). This CDR3 is 12 amino acids long. The CDR3 reads CASSVGGTEAFF. The CDR3 DNA reads as TGTGCCAGTAGTGTAGGGGGCACTGAAGCTTTCTTT.

The J gene is TRBJ1-4, the V gene TRBV7-8, with a possible D match to TRBD1 (6 bases). The germline V gene encodes CDR1 SGHVS and CDR2 FQNEAQ. Deletions cut 1 base from V and 7 bases from J, with 16 bases between. The CDR3 covers 16 residues. The CDR3 is CASSLGMRGAGEKLFF. For the CDR3, the DNA is TGTGCCAGCAGCTTAGGGATGAGGGGGGCGGGTGAAAAACTGTTTTTT.

The chain carries TRBV27 and TRBJ1-2; the match to TRBD1 covers 10 bases. V was clipped by 3 bases and J by 4 bases; unmatched bases: 5. CDR3 length: 15 residues. Germline V gene data show CDR1 as MNHEY and CDR2 as SMNVEV (reference sequence). For the CDR3, the DNA is TGTGCCAGCAGTTTGGGGACAGGGGCGCTCTATGGCTACACCTTC. The encoded protein is CASSLGTGALYGYTF.